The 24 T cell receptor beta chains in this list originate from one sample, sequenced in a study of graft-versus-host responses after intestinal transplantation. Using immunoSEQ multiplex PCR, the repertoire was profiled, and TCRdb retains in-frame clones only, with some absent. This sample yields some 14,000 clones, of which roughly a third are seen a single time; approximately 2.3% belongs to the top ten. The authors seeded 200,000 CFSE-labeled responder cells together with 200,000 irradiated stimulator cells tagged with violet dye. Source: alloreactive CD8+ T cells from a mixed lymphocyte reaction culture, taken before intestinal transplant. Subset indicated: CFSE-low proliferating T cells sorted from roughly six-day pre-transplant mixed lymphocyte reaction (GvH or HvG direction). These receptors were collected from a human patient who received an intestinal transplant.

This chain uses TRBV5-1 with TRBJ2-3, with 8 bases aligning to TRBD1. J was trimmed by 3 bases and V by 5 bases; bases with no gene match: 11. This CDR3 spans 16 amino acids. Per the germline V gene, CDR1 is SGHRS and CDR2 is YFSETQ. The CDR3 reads CASSRSGGPRTDTQYF. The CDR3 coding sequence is TGCGCCAGCAGTAGATCAGGGGGCCCGAGGACAGATACGCAGTATTTT.

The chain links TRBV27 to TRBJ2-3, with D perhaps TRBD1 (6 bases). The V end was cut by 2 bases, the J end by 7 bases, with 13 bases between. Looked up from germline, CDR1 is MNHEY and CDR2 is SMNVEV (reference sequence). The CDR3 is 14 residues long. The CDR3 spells CASSLIGGKNTQYF. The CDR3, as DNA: TGTGCCAGCAGTTTAATAGGGGGAAAAAATACGCAGTATTTT.

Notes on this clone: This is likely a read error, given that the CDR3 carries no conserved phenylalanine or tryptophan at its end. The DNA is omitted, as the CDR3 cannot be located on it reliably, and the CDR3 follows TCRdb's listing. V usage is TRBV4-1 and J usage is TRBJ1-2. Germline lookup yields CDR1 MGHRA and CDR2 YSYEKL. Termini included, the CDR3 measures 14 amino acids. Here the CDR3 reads CASSRPDRNRPRTG.

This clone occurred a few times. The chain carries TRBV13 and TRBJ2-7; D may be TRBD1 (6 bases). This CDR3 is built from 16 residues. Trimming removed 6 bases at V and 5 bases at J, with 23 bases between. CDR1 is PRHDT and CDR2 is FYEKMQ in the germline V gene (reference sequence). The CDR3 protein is CASRYSDRAPDNEQYF. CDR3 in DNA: TGTGCCAGCAGATACTCGGACAGAGCCCCCGATAACGAGCAGTACTTC.

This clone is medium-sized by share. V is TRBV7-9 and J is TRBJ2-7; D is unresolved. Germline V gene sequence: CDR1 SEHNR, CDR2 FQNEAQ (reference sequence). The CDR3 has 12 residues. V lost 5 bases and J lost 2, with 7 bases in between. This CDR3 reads CASSPETYEQYF. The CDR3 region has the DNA TGTGCCAGCAGCCCCGAAACCTACGAGCAGTACTTC.

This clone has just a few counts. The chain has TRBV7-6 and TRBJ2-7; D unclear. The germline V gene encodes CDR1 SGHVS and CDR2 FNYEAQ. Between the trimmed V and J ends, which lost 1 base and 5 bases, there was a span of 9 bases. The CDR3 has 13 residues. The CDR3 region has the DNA TGTGCCAGCAGCTTAGATGACCGGGACGAGCAGTACTTC. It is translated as CASSLDDRDEQYF. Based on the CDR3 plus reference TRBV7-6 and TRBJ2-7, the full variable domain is GAGVSQSPRYKVTKRGQDVALRCDPISGHVSLYWYRQALGQGPEFLTYFNYEAQQDKSGLPNDRFSAERPEGSISTLTIQRTEQRDSAMYRCASSLDDRDEQYFGPGTRLTVT.

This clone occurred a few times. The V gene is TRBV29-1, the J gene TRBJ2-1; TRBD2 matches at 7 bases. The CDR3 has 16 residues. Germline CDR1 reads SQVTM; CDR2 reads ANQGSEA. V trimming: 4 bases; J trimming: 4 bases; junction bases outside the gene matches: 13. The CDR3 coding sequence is TGCAGCGTTGGGGGGGTACTAGCGACCCATTACAATGAGCAGTTCTTC. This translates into CSVGGVLATHYNEQFF.

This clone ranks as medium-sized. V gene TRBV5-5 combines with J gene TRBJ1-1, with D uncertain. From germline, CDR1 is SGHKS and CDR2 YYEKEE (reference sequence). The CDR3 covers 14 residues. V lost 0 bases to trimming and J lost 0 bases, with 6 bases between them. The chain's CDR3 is CASSLGEMNTEAFF. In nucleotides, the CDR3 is TGTGCCAGCAGCTTGGGGGAGATGAACACTGAAGCTTTCTTT.

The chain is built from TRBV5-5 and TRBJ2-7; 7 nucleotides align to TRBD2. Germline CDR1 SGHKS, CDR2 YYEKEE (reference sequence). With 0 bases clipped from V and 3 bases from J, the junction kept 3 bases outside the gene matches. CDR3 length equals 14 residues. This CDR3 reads CASSLAGGGYEQYF. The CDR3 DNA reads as TGTGCCAGCAGCTTGGCCGGCGGGGGCTACGAGCAGTACTTC.

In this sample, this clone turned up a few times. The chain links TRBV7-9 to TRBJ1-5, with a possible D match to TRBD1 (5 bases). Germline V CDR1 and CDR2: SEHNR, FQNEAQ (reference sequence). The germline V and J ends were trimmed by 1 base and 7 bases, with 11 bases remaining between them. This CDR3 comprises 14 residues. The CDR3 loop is CASSLGQGDQPQHF. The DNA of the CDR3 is TGTGCCAGCAGCTTAGGTCAGGGTGACCAGCCCCAGCATTTT.

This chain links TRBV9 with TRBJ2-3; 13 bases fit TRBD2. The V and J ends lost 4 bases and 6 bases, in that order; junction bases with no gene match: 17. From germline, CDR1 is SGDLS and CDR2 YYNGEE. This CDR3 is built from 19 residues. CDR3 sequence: CASSPSRTSGGPVADTQYF. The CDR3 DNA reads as TGTGCCAGCAGCCCCAGCCGGACTAGCGGGGGACCCGTGGCGGATACGCAGTATTTT.

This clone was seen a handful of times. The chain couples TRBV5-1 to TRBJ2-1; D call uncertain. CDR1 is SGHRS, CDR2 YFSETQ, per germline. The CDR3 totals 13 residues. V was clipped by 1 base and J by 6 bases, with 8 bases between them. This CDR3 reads CASSLFPANEQFF. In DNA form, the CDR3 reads TGCGCCAGCAGCTTGTTCCCCGCCAATGAGCAGTTCTTC.

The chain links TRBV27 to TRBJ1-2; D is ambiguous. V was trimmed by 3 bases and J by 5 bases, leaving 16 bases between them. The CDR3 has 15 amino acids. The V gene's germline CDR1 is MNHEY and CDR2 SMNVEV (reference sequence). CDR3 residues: CASSLVAGWLYGYTF. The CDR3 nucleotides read TGTGCCAGCAGTTTGGTGGCGGGTTGGCTATATGGCTACACCTTC.

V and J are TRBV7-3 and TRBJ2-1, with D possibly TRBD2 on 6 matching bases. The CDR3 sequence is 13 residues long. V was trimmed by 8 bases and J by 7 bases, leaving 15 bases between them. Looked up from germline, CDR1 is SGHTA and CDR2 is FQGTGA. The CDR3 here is CASAPTRTNEQFF. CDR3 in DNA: TGTGCCAGCGCCCCGACTAGGACTAATGAGCAGTTCTTC.

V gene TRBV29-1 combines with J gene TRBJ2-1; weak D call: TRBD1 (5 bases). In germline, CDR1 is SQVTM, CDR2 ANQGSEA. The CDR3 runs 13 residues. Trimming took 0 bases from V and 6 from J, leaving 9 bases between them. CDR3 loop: CSVEDGQGNEQFF. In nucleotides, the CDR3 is TGCAGCGTTGAAGACGGGCAGGGCAATGAGCAGTTCTTC.

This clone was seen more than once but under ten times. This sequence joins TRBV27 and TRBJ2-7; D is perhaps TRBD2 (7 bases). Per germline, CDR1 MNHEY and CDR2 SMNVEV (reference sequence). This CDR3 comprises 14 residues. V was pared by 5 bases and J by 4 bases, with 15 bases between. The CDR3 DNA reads TGTGCCAGCAGTCCAGGGGCTAGCGGATACGAGCAGTACTTC. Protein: CASSPGASGYEQYF.

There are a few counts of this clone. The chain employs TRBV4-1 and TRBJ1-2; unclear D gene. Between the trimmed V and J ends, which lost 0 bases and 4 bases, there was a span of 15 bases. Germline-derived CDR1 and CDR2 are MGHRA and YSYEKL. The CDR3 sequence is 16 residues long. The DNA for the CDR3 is TGCGCCAGCAGCCAAGAAGTGGAGGGTACCCTCTATGGCTACACCTTC. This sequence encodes CASSQEVEGTLYGYTF.

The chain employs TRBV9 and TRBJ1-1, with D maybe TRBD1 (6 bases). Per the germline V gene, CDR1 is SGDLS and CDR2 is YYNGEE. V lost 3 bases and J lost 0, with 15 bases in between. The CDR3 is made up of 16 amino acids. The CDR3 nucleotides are TGTGCCAGCAGCGCTGGACAGCAAATCTTGAACACTGAAGCTTTCTTT. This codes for CASSAGQQILNTEAFF.

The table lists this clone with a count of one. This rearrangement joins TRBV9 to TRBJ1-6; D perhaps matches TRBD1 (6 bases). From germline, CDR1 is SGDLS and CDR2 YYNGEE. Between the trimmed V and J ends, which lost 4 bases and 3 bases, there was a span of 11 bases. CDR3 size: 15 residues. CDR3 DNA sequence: TGTGCCAGCAGCCCGGGGGACAACTATAATTCACCCCTCCACTTT. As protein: CASSPGDNYNSPLHF.

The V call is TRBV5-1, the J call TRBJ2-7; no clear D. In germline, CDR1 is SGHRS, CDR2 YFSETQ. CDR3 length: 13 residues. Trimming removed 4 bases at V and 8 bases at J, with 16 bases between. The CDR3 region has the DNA TGCGCCAGCAGCCCCCGACGCCCGTACAAGCAGTACTTC. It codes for CASSPRRPYKQYF.

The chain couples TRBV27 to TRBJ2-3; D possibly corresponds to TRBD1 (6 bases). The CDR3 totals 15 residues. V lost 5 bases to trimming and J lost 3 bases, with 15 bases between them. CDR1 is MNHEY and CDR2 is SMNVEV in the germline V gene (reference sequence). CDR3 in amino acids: CASSGTGIATDTQYF. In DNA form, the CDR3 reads TGTGCCAGCAGTGGAACAGGGATCGCTACAGATACGCAGTATTTT.

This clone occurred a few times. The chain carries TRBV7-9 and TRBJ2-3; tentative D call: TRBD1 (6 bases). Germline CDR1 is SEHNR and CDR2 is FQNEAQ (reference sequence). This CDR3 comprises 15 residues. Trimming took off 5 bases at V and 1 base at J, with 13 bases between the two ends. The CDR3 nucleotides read TGTGCCAGCAGCACTACAGGGCTCGGCACAGATACGCAGTATTTT. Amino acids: CASSTTGLGTDTQYF. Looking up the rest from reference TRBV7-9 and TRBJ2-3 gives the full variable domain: DTGVSQNPRHKITKRGQNVTFRCDPISEHNRLYWYRQTLGQGPEFLTYFQNEAQLEKSRLLSDRFSAERPKGSFSTLEIQRTEQGDSAMYLCASSTTGLGTDTQYFGPGTRLTVL.

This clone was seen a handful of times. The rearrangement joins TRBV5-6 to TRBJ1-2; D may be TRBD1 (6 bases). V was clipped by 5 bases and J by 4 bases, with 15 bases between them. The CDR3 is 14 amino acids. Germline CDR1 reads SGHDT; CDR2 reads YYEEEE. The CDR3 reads CASRGTPGSYGYTF. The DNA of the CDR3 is TGTGCCAGCAGGGGGACACCGGGGAGCTATGGCTACACCTTC.

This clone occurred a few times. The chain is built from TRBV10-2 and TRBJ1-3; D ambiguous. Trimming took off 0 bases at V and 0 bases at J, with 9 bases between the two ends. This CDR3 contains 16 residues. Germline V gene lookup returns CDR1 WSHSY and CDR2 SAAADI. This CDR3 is CASSESTVRSGNTIYF. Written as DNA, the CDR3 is TGCGCCAGCAGTGAGTCAACGGTCCGCTCTGGAAACACCATATATTTT.